Only one count was recorded for the clone carrying this T cell receptor (beta chain). This entry is derived from a study of T cell responses to AZD1222 COVID-19 vaccine. The assay was immunoSEQ multiplex PCR, and TCRdb's table has in-frame clones only and misses some. The data contain about 100,000 clones, approximately 90% of them singletons. Trimming removed 9 bases from V and 5 bases from J, with 20 bases in between. The germline V gene has CDR1 SNHLY and CDR2 FYNNEI. The CDR3 covers 14 residues. The sample here was peripheral blood, taken on day 0 of AZD1222 vaccination. The chain carries TRBV2 and TRBJ2-7, with D possibly being TRBD1 (7 bases). The sequence was collected from an adult in good health. CDR3 loop: CASTTGRSFNEQYF. In DNA form, the CDR3 reads TGTGCCAGTACGACAGGGAGGTCGTTCAACGAGCAGTACTTC.